The 20 T cell receptor beta chains listed next were all sequenced from one sample in a study of shared clonotypes between healthy human individuals (dated by TCRdb to about 2020). Library preparation was by the immunoSEQ multiplex PCR assay. TCRdb limited this immuneACCESS table to in-frame rearrangements with V and J called. A share of clones is missing; checked studies link under half to unresolved V genes, and the rest is unexplained. The sample profile shows 2,100,000 or so clones; 90% to 96% of them were found once. The biggest ten clones account for 0.1% to 0.15% of the sample. The specimen sequenced was naive CD4+ T cells sorted from blood. According to the study, the label for this sample's cell subset or site signals: CD45RA+ positively selected. Every receptor here comes from a man between 18 and 29 years old in good health.

As for this clone: Other nucleotide sequences in the sample specify the same CDR3. CDR3 in amino acids: CSVELQGMNTEAFF. The DNA of the CDR3 is TGCAGCGTTGAATTACAGGGGATGAACACTGAAGCTTTCTTT. This rearrangement joins TRBV29-1 to TRBJ1-1; 7 bases map to TRBD1. Per the germline V gene, CDR1 is SQVTM and CDR2 is ANQGSEA. This CDR3 is built from 14 residues. J was trimmed by 0 bases and V by 2 bases; bases with no gene match: 3. Full variable domain (remainder filled in from reference TRBV29-1 and TRBJ1-1): SAVISQKPSRDICQRGTSLTIQCQVDSQVTMMFWYRQQPGQSLTLIATANQGSEATYESGFVIDKFPISRPNLTFSTLTVSNMSPEDSSIYLCSVELQGMNTEAFFGQGTRLTVV.

The chain has TRBV4-1 and TRBJ1-3, with D hard to call. V gave up 0 bases and J gave up 3 bases, with 6 bases separating them. Germline V gene data show CDR1 as MGHRA and CDR2 as YSYEKL. This CDR3 spans 14 amino acids. The CDR3 nucleotides are TGCGCCAGCAGCCAAGACGGGAATGGAAACACCATATATTTT. Its translation is CASSQDGNGNTIYF.

The V gene is TRBV4-1, the J gene TRBJ2-3; TRBD2 matches 11 bases. Germline V gene sequence: CDR1 MGHRA, CDR2 YSYEKL. The junction had 8 bases not matched to a gene; V was cut back by 0 bases and J by 0 bases. CDR3 length: 19 amino acids. The CDR3 loop is CASSQDAPGTSGSTDTQYF. DNA of the CDR3: TGCGCCAGCAGCCAAGATGCACCCGGGACTAGCGGAAGCACAGATACGCAGTATTTT.

The chain uses TRBV10-1 and TRBJ1-1, with D unclear. Trimming cost V 4 bases and J 3 bases, with 12 bases left between them. CDR3 size: 14 residues. Per the germline V gene, CDR1 is WNHNN and CDR2 is SYGVQD (reference sequence). CDR3 amino acids: CASSVGSTDTEAFF. CDR3 DNA: TGCGCCAGCAGTGTTGGCAGTACGGACACTGAAGCTTTCTTT.

The chain carries TRBV6-1 and TRBJ2-7; TRBD1 might be the D (6 bases). From germline, CDR1 is MNHNS and CDR2 SASEGT. This CDR3 is built from 15 residues. The ends were cut back, 5 bases at V and 0 bases at J, with 14 bases in the middle. The CDR3 reads CASSRAQGLSYEQYF. CDR3 in DNA: TGTGCCAGCAGTAGAGCGCAGGGGCTCTCCTACGAGCAGTACTTC.

The count of this clone is one. The rearrangement joins TRBV30 to TRBJ2-3, with D uncertain. V was trimmed by 1 base and J by 4 bases, leaving 12 bases between them. CDR1 is GTSNPN and CDR2 is SVGIG in the germline V gene (reference sequence). The CDR3 contains 14 residues. The CDR3 loop reads CAWSDWFLADTQYF. In DNA form, the CDR3 reads TGTGCCTGGAGTGATTGGTTTCTCGCAGATACGCAGTATTTT.

This rearrangement joins TRBV4-1 to TRBJ1-4; 9 bases line up with TRBD1. V gave up 0 bases and J gave up 2 bases; unmatched junction bases: 10. Germline V gene sequence: CDR1 MGHRA, CDR2 YSYEKL. The CDR3 covers 19 residues. CDR3 DNA: TGCGCCAGCAGCCAAGATGGTAACAGGGGGCCGGGGACTAATGAAAAACTGTTTTTT. It is translated as CASSQDGNRGPGTNEKLFF.

This clone was counted once. The V and J genes are TRBV6-5 and TRBJ1-2; 7 nucleotides line up with TRBD1. The V and J ends lost 0 bases and 8 bases, in that order; junction bases with no gene match: 9. CDR1 and CDR2 from the germline V gene are MNHEY and SVGAGI. The CDR3 is made up of 15 amino acids. The DNA of the CDR3 is TGTGCCAGCAGTTACTCGAGCACAGGGGTTCAGGGCTACACCTTC. Protein: CASSYSSTGVQGYTF.

The V call is TRBV5-1, the J call TRBJ1-5; D may be TRBD1 (6 bases). Trimming removed 1 base at V and 6 bases at J, with 14 bases between. Germline values: CDR1 SGHRS, CDR2 YFSETQ. This CDR3 spans 15 amino acids. The CDR3 nucleotides are TGCGCCAGCAGCTTGACAGGGAGCCAGGGTCAGCCCCAGCATTTT. Its translation is CASSLTGSQGQPQHF.

V usage is TRBV5-4 and J usage is TRBJ2-1; D might be TRBD1 (6 bases). The CDR3 totals 15 residues. V gave up 3 bases and J gave up 9 bases, with 19 bases separating them. Germline values: CDR1 SGHNT, CDR2 YYREEE (reference sequence). The CDR3 sequence is CASSSVGGTGGEQFF. In nucleotides, the CDR3 is TGTGCCAGCAGCTCAGTAGGGGGTACCGGCGGTGAGCAGTTCTTC.

This rearrangement joins TRBV2 to TRBJ2-1; perhaps TRBD2 as D (6 bases). The CDR3 is 13 residues long. Germline CDR1 is SNHLY and CDR2 is FYNNEI. V dropped 7 bases and J dropped 0 bases, with 7 bases sitting between them. CDR3: CASNSGSYNEQFF. The CDR3 nucleotides are TGTGCCAGCAATAGCGGCTCCTACAATGAGCAGTTCTTC.

The chain couples TRBV19 to TRBJ1-1; D gene uncertain. CDR1 and CDR2 from the germline V gene are LNHDA and SQIVND (reference sequence). This CDR3 is 15 amino acids long. Deletions cut 3 bases from V and 4 bases from J, with 15 bases between. CDR3 amino acids: CASSIITGEGTEAFF. The CDR3 DNA reads TGTGCCAGTAGTATCATTACCGGGGAAGGCACTGAAGCTTTCTTT.

This chain uses TRBV11-2 with TRBJ2-7, with TRBD2 matching 8 bases. This CDR3 is built from 15 residues. With V trimmed by 5 bases and J by 5 bases, 11 bases remained unmatched. CDR1 and CDR2 (germline): SGHAT, FQNNGV. The chain's CDR3 is CASSPGSGGPHEQYF. The CDR3 bases are TGTGCCAGCAGCCCCGGGTCGGGAGGGCCTCACGAGCAGTACTTC.

The chain is built from TRBV9 and TRBJ2-2; D gene uncertain. V gave up 0 bases and J gave up 5 bases, with 8 bases separating them. The CDR3 contains 14 residues. The V gene's germline CDR1 is SGDLS and CDR2 YYNGEE. As DNA, the CDR3 is TGTGCCAGCAGCGTAGCTGCCGGTACCGGGGAGCTGTTTTTT. Amino acids: CASSVAAGTGELFF.

This rearrangement joins TRBV5-1 to TRBJ2-3; no firm D call. The ends were cut back, 2 bases at V and 2 bases at J, with 12 bases in the middle. This CDR3 has 15 amino acids. Germline V gene lookup returns CDR1 SGHRS and CDR2 YFSETQ. CDR3 amino acids: CASSFKAAVTDTQYF. CDR3 bases: TGCGCCAGCAGCTTTAAGGCCGCAGTCACAGATACGCAGTATTTT. The variable domain in full, completed from reference TRBV5-1 and TRBJ2-3, reads KAGVTQTPRYLIKTRGQQVTLSCSPISGHRSVSWYQQTPGQGLQFLFEYFSETQRNKGNFPGRFSGRQFSNSRSEMNVSTLELGDSALYLCASSFKAAVTDTQYFGPGTRLTVL.

V gene TRBV15 combines with J gene TRBJ2-1; D unclear. The germline gives CDR1 LNHNV, CDR2 YYDKDF (reference sequence). Deletions cut 5 bases from V and 6 bases from J, with 8 bases between. The CDR3 has 12 residues. The CDR3 bases are TGTGCCACCAGCCCCTTATCCAATGAGCAGTTCTTC. This encodes CATSPLSNEQFF.

The V call is TRBV15, the J call TRBJ1-1; TRBD1 matches 7 bases. This CDR3 comprises 14 residues. Trimming removed 0 bases from V and 4 bases from J; junction bases left unmatched: 2. Germline values: CDR1 LNHNV, CDR2 YYDKDF (reference sequence). The CDR3, as DNA: TGTGCCACCAGCAGAGATGACAGGGCCACTGAAGCTTTCTTT. Amino acid sequence: CATSRDDRATEAFF. The entire variable domain, with the rest obtained from reference TRBV15 and TRBJ1-1, is as follows: DAMVIQNPRYQVTQFGKPVTLSCSQTLNHNVMYWYQQKSSQAPKLLFHYYDKDFNNEADTPDNFQSRRPNTSFCFLDIRSPGLGDTAMYLCATSRDDRATEAFFGQGTRLTVV.

A note on this clone: In the same sample, other DNA sequences code for this CDR3. The V gene is TRBV5-1, the J gene TRBJ2-2, with D unclear. Per germline, CDR1 SGHRS and CDR2 YFSETQ. Trimming pared 7 bases from V and 2 bases from J, leaving 12 bases between. This CDR3 is 14 amino acids long. CDR3 region: CASSPEGNTGELFF. The CDR3 DNA follows: TGCGCCAGCTCCCCGGAAGGCAACACCGGGGAGCTGTTTTTT.

This chain links TRBV25-1 with TRBJ2-6, with 7 bases aligning to TRBD1. The CDR3 has 17 residues. The trim removed 7 bases at V and 0 bases at J, leaving 9 bases unmatched. Germline CDR1 and CDR2: MGHDK and SYGVNS. CDR3 protein: CASTQGRGNSGANVLTF. CDR3 in DNA: TGTGCCAGCACCCAGGGCAGGGGGAACTCTGGGGCCAACGTCCTGACTTTC.

This clone was seen a few times. J is TRBJ1-5 and V is TRBV6-1; possible D gene TRBD1, 6 bases. The CDR3 length is 14 residues. CDR1 and CDR2 (germline): MNHNS, SASEGT. The V end lost 6 bases, the J end lost 7 bases, and 16 bases lay between the germline ends. This chain's CDR3 is CASRVTGSGQPQHF. The CDR3 DNA reads TGTGCCAGCAGGGTCACAGGGAGCGGGCAGCCCCAGCATTTT.